A single count supports the clone carrying this T cell receptor beta chain. The sample originates from a study of blood T cell repertoires in COVID-19. About the research overall: From the United States, Italy and Spain came samples of acute and convalescent COVID-19. Sample material is recorded as cDNA or gDNA derived from T cells, B-cell-depleted T cells, or PBMCs.

The germline V gene encodes CDR1 LGHDT and CDR2 YNNKEL (reference sequence). This CDR3 has 15 residues. Deletions cut 2 bases from V and 6 bases from J, with 14 bases between. In the source study's methods: Reference gene primer amplification gave nucleated cell count estimates. Some clones are missing from TCRdb's copy, which holds only in-frame ones; the method was immunoSEQ multiplex PCR. Clone size and the V and J calls come from that table; the DNA yielded D and trimming. The sample includes some 350,000 clones, 65% to 85% of them seen just once. This chain uses TRBV3-1 (or the pseudogene TRBV3-2) with TRBJ1-5, with a tentative D call TRBD1 (5 bases). Specimen: peripheral blood. The source is a man younger than 45 with active or convalescent COVID-19. CDR3 coding DNA: TGTGCCAGCAGCCAAAATGGGGCCTCTAGTCAGCCCCAGCATTTT. The encoded protein is CASSQNGASSQPQHF.